This T cell receptor (beta chain) originates from a study of blood T cell repertoires in COVID-19. TCRdb's copy holds only in-frame clones and misses some; the assay was immunoSEQ multiplex PCR. Seen here are roughly 130,000 clones, roughly 75% observed once, and the top ten hold 16%. This clone turned up a few times. Germline CDR1 and CDR2: SGHTA and FQGTGA. The CDR3 covers 13 residues. Trimming removed 6 bases from V and 1 base from J, with 9 bases in between. This clonotype originated in a man in his sixties with active or convalescent COVID-19. The sequenced material came from peripheral blood. The chain combines TRBV7-3 with TRBJ1-1; unclear D gene. The CDR3 reads CASRVTQNTEAFF. The CDR3 nucleotides are TGTGCCAGCAGGGTAACTCAGAACACTGAAGCTTTCTTT. The variable domain in full, with the rest retrieved from reference TRBV7-3 and TRBJ1-1, is GAGVSQTPSNKVTEKGKYVELRCDPISGHTALYWYRQSLGQGPEFLIYFQGTGAADDSGLPNDRFFAVRPEGSVSTLKIQRTERGDSAVYLCASRVTQNTEAFFGQGTRLTVV.